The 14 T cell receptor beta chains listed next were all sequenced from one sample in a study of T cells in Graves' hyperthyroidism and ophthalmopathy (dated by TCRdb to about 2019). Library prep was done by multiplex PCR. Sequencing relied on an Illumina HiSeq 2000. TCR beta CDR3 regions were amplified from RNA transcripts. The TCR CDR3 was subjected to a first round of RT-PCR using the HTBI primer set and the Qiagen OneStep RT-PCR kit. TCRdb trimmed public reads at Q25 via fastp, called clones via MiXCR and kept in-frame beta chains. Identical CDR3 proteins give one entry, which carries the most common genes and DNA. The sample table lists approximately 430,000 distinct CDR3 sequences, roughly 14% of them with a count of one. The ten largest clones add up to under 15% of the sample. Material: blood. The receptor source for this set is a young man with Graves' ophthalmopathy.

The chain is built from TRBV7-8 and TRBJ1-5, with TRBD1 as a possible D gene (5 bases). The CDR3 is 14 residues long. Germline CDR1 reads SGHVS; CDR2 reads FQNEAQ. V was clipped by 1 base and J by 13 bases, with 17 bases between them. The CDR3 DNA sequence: TGTGCCAGCAGCTTAGAATTCGGGTGGGGCCCACAGCATTTT. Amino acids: CASSLEFGWGPQHF.

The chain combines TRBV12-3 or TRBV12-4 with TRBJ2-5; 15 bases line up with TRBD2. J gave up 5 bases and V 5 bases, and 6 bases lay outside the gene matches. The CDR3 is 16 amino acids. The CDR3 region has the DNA TGTGCCAGCAGTCCGCGGACTAGCGGGGGGGCGGAGACCCAGTACTTC. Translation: CASSPRTSGGAETQYF.

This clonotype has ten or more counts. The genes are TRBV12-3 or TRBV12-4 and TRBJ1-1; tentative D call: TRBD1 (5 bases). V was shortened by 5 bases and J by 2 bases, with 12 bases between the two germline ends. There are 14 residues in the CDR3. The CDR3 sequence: CASSGAWVNTEAFF. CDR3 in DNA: TGTGCCAGCAGTGGGGCGTGGGTAAACACTGAAGCTTTCTTT.

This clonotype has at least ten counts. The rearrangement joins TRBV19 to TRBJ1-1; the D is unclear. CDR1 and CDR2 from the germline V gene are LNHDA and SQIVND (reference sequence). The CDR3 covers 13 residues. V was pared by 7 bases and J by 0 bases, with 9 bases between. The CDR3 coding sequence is TGTGCCAGTAACCGGCAAATGAACACTGAAGCTTTCTTT. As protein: CASNRQMNTEAFF.

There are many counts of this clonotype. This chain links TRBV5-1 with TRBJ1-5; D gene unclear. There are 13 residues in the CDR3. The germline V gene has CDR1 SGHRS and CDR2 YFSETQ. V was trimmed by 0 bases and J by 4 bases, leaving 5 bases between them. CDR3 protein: CASSLDPNQPQHF. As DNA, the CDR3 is TGCGCCAGCAGCTTGGACCCGAATCAGCCCCAGCATTTT.

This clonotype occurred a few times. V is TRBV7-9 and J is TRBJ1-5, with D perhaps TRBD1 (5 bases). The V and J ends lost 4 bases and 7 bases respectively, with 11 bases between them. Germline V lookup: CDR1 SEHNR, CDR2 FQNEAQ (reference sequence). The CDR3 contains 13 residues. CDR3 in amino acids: CASSSGGWQPQHF. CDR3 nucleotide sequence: TGTGCCAGCAGCTCCGGGGGGTGGCAGCCCCAGCATTTT.

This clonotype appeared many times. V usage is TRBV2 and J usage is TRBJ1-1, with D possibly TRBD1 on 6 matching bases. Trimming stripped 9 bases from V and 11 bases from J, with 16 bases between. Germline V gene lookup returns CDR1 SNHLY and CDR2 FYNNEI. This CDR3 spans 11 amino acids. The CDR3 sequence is CASRRGILAFF. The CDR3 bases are TGTGCCAGTCGGAGGGGGATACTGGCTTTCTTT.

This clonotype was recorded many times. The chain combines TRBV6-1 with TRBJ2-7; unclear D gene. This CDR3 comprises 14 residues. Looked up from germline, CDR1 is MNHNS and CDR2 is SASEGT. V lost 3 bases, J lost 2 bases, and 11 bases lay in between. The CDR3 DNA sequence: TGTGCCAGCAGTGACCGGTTTGGGGCCTACGAGCAGTACTTC. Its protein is CASSDRFGAYEQYF.

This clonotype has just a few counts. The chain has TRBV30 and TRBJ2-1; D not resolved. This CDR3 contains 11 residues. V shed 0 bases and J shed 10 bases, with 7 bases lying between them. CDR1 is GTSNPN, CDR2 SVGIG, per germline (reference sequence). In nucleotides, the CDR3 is TGTGCCTGGAGTGTTTCTGGGGAGCAGTTCTTC. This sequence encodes CAWSVSGEQFF.

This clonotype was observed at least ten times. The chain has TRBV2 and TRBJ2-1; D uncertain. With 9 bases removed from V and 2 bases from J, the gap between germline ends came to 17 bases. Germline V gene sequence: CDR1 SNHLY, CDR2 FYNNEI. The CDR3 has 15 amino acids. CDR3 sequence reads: CARSSPVPTYNEQFF. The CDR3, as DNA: TGTGCCAGATCCTCCCCTGTCCCCACCTACAATGAGCAGTTCTTC.

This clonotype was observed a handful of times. CDR3 residues: CASMGPDTGELFF. In DNA, the CDR3 is TGTGCCAGCATGGGGCCGGACACCGGGGAGCTGTTTTTT. The chain uses TRBV11-3 and TRBJ2-2, with TRBD1 as a possible D gene (5 bases). Germline V lookup: CDR1 SGHNT, CDR2 YENEEA. This CDR3 comprises 13 residues. The germline V and J ends were trimmed by 7 bases and 3 bases, with 9 bases remaining between them.

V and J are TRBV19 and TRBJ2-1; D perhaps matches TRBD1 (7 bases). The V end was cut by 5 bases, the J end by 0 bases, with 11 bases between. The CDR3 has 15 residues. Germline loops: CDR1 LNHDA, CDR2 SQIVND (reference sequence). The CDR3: CASSPGDSSYNEQFF. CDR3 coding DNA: TGTGCCAGTAGTCCGGGGGACAGCTCCTACAATGAGCAGTTCTTC.

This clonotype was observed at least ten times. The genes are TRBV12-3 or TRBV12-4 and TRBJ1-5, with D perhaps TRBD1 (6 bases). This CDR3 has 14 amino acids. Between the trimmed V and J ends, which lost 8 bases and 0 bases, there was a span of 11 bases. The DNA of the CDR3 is TGTGCCAGCGGAACAGGGCATAGCAATCAGCCCCAGCATTTT. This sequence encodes CASGTGHSNQPQHF.

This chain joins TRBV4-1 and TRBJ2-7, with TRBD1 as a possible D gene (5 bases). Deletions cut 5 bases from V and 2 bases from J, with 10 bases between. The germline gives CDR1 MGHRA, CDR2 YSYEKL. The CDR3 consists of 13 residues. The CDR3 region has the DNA TGCGCCAGCAGCACGACAGATACCTACGAGCAGTACTTC. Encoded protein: CASSTTDTYEQYF.